The rows below give T cell receptor beta chains drawn from one sample of a study of shared clonotypes between healthy human individuals. Only in-frame clones appear in the TCRdb table, and some are missing; sequencing was by immunoSEQ multiplex PCR. This sample has about 680,000 clones, with 90% to 95% found just once. Sequencing used naive CD8+ T cells sorted from blood. These receptors were obtained from a man aged 25 to 40 in good health. The CDR3 runs from the conserved cysteine through the conserved F or W. Clone size is given for some rows only: seen once, a few or many times, or a class if the clone is expanded.

j_call: TRBJ2-1
v_call: TRBV4-1
clone_size: NA
cdr3_aa: CASSQDRASGYNEQFF

j_call: TRBJ2-5
v_call: TRBV5-6
clone_size: NA
cdr3_aa: CASSLVSYQETQYF

j_call: TRBJ2-5
v_call: TRBV7-9
clone_size: NA
cdr3_aa: CASSLGPAAQETQYF

j_call: TRBJ1-1
v_call: TRBV4-1
clone_size: NA
cdr3_aa: CASSQGTGAMNTEAFF

j_call: TRBJ2-7
v_call: TRBV11-3
clone_size: NA
cdr3_aa: CASSSLAGGPSEQYF

j_call: TRBJ2-7
v_call: TRBV7-9
clone_size: NA
cdr3_aa: CASSLGLAGGPEQYF

j_call: TRBJ2-1
v_call: TRBV6-6
clone_size: once
cdr3_aa: CASSYSKTYNEQFF

j_call: TRBJ2-7
v_call: TRBV2
clone_size: NA
cdr3_aa: CARRQGGYEQYF

j_call: TRBJ1-5
v_call: TRBV7-9
clone_size: NA
cdr3_aa: CASSPRGQPQHF

j_call: TRBJ2-2
v_call: TRBV14
clone_size: NA
cdr3_aa: CASSQGNPGTFSANTGELFF

j_call: TRBJ1-1
v_call: TRBV9
clone_size: NA
cdr3_aa: CASSLTGMNTEAFF

j_call: TRBJ2-3
v_call: TRBV27
clone_size: NA
cdr3_aa: CASSFRQGADTQYF

j_call: TRBJ2-7
v_call: TRBV29-1
clone_size: NA
cdr3_aa: CSVEAPWGKASYEQYF

j_call: TRBJ2-7
v_call: TRBV6-6
clone_size: NA
cdr3_aa: CASNQGTGRLYEQYF